The next 16 T cell receptor beta chains were all read from a single sample in a study of CD8 T cells in Susac syndrome. Random-hexamer reverse transcription was applied to about 0.5 to 1 ug RNA. TCRdb called the immunoSEQ multiplex PCR reads again in MiXCR, with one record for every CDR3 protein. This table holds roughly 80,000 distinct CDR3 sequences, roughly nine tenths found once. Input material: CD8+ T cells from PBMCs. The origin of the receptors is a human donor with multiple sclerosis.

This sequence joins TRBV18 and TRBJ2-3; 9 positions agree with TRBD2. Unmatched junction bases numbered 11, after V lost 6 bases and J lost 4 bases. This CDR3 has 16 amino acids. In germline, CDR1 is KGHSH, CDR2 LQKENI. For the CDR3, the DNA is TGTGCCAGCTCCCCAACTAGCGGGCTCCACCCAGATACGCAGTATTTT. Its translation: CASSPTSGLHPDTQYF.

This chain uses TRBV14 with TRBJ1-1; D is undetermined. CDR3 size: 11 residues. Per germline, CDR1 SGHDN and CDR2 FVKESK. Trimming pared 0 bases from V and 8 bases from J, leaving 4 bases between. CDR3 DNA: TGTGCCAGCAGCCAAGATGTGGAAGCTTTCTTT. It encodes CASSQDVEAFF.

The J gene is TRBJ1-1, the V gene TRBV27, with a weak D call TRBD1 (5 bases). CDR3 length: 16 residues. V shed 6 bases and J shed 0 bases, with 17 bases lying between them. Germline loops: CDR1 MNHEY, CDR2 SMNVEV (reference sequence). The CDR3 sequence is CASSPLQGGMNTEAFF. In nucleotides, the CDR3 is TGTGCCAGCAGCCCCCTCCAGGGAGGGATGAACACTGAAGCTTTCTTT.

The V and J genes are TRBV28 and TRBJ1-2, with D possibly TRBD1 on 6 matching bases. V was cut by 6 bases and J by 1 base, with 9 bases left in between. The CDR3 runs 13 residues. Germline CDR1 and CDR2: MDHEN and SYDVKM. CDR3 amino acids: CASSQGINYGYTF. CDR3 DNA sequence: TGTGCCAGCAGCCAGGGGATTAACTATGGCTACACCTTC.

The chain is built from TRBV5-1 and TRBJ1-1; TRBD1 matches at 7 bases. The CDR3 sequence is 15 residues long. Germline loops: CDR1 SGHRS, CDR2 YFSETQ. Unmatched junction bases numbered 11, after V lost 6 bases and J lost 3 bases. As DNA, the CDR3 is TGCGCCAGCACCAGGGGGACGGGCGAGGACACTGAAGCTTTCTTT. This codes for CASTRGTGEDTEAFF.

This clonotype was observed once. The chain couples TRBV2 to TRBJ1-5; TRBD1 might be the D (6 bases). Trimming took 9 bases from V and 0 from J, leaving 12 bases between them. The CDR3 length is 14 residues. Germline V gene data show CDR1 as SNHLY and CDR2 as FYNNEI. CDR3 region: CASKTGNSNQPQHF. The CDR3 DNA sequence: TGTGCCAGTAAAACAGGGAATAGCAATCAGCCCCAGCATTTT.

The V gene is TRBV5-1, the J gene TRBJ2-5; D might be TRBD2 (5 bases). CDR3 size: 15 residues. With 0 bases removed from V and 1 base from J, the gap between germline ends came to 10 bases. Germline V lookup: CDR1 SGHRS, CDR2 YFSETQ. In DNA, the CDR3 is TGCGCCAGCAGCTTGGTAGGAGGATCCCAAGAGACCCAGTACTTC. Translating gives CASSLVGGSQETQYF.

The J gene is TRBJ1-2, the V gene TRBV29-1, with TRBD1 matching 7 bases. CDR1 is SQVTM, CDR2 ANQGSEA, per germline. The CDR3 has 12 amino acids. Losses at the gene ends were 4 bases for V and 2 bases for J; bases not matched to a gene: 1. CDR3 amino acids: CSVAGQNYGYTF. Written as DNA, the CDR3 is TGCAGCGTTGCGGGACAGAACTATGGCTACACCTTC.

V and J are TRBV27 and TRBJ2-7; TRBD2 agrees at 7 bases. The CDR3 runs to 14 residues. V dropped 3 bases and J dropped 3; count of bases not matched to a gene: 5. CDR1 is MNHEY, CDR2 SMNVEV, per germline (reference sequence). The CDR3 DNA reads TGTGCCAGCAGTTTCCGGGCGGGGGTCTACGAGCAGTACTTC. Translated: CASSFRAGVYEQYF.

This sequence joins TRBV7-8 and TRBJ2-5; D gene ambiguous. The germline CDR1 and CDR2 sequences are SGHVS and FQNEAQ. Trimming removed 3 bases at V and 2 bases at J, with 7 bases between. This CDR3 comprises 13 residues. The CDR3 reads CASSFPGQETQYF. As DNA, the CDR3 is TGTGCCAGCAGCTTCCCGGGTCAAGAGACCCAGTACTTC.

The chain couples TRBV20-1 to TRBJ1-2, with TRBD1 matching 8 bases. This CDR3 is built from 12 residues. Germline trimming cut 5 bases from V and 5 bases from J; bases unmatched to any gene: 4. Germline V CDR1 and CDR2: DFQATT, SNEGSKA (reference sequence). In DNA form, the CDR3 reads TGCAGTGCTGGACAGGGAGAATATGGCTACACCTTC. Protein sequence: CSAGQGEYGYTF.

The gene calls are TRBV2 and TRBJ2-1, with D possibly matching TRBD2 (6 bases). Germline V gene sequence: CDR1 SNHLY, CDR2 FYNNEI. The CDR3 runs 15 residues. Trimming shortened V by 2 bases and J by 5 bases, and 13 bases separated the two germline ends. As DNA, the CDR3 is TGTGCCAGCAGTGAAAGCGGGTCAGTCAACAATGAGCAGTTCTTC. The encoded protein is CASSESGSVNNEQFF.

The chain combines TRBV18 with TRBJ2-5; 7 positions match TRBD2. Per germline, CDR1 KGHSH and CDR2 LQKENI. Trimming removed 2 bases from V and 5 bases from J; junction bases left unmatched: 11. This CDR3 is built from 16 residues. Here the CDR3 DNA reads TGTGCCAGCTCACCAACCGGGACCTGGGGAGGGGAGACCCAGTACTTC. Protein sequence: CASSPTGTWGGETQYF. Using reference TRBV18 and TRBJ2-5 for the parts outside the CDR3, the full variable domain is NAGVMQNPRHLVRRRGQEARLRCSPMKGHSHVYWYRQLPEEGLKFMVYLQKENIIDESGMPKERFSAEFPKEGPSILRIQQVVRGDSAAYFCASSPTGTWGGETQYFGPGTRLLVL.

J is TRBJ2-1 and V is TRBV4-1, with D maybe TRBD2 (5 bases). V was trimmed by 4 bases and J by 8 bases, leaving 9 bases between them. Germline V lookup: CDR1 MGHRA, CDR2 YSYEKL. CDR3 size: 12 residues. CDR3 in amino acids: CASSRSGDEQFF. The CDR3 nucleotides read TGCGCCAGCAGCCGAAGCGGCGATGAGCAGTTCTTC.

The chain is built from TRBV19 and TRBJ2-4; D is perhaps TRBD2 (6 bases). V was trimmed by 7 bases and J by 2 bases, leaving 12 bases between them. The CDR3 consists of 14 residues. Per the germline V gene, CDR1 is LNHDA and CDR2 is SQIVND (reference sequence). CDR3 DNA sequence: TGTGCCAGTACAGATCGGGACTCCAAAAACATTCAGTACTTC. It specifies CASTDRDSKNIQYF.

The V gene is TRBV4-1, the J gene TRBJ1-2; possible D gene TRBD1, 6 bases. V was clipped by 0 bases and J by 6 bases, with 17 bases between them. The CDR3 totals 16 residues. Germline-derived CDR1 and CDR2 are MGHRA and YSYEKL. This CDR3 is CASSQEIGTGLNGYTF. The CDR3 nucleotides are TGCGCCAGCAGCCAAGAGATCGGAACAGGGTTGAATGGCTACACCTTC.